What follows describes a single TCR beta chain. Single viable CD3+CD4+CD8-CD45RO+ cells were sorted as the memory CD4+ T cells. This sample was taken from a study of memory CD4+ T cells and cytomegalovirus serostatus. Clones were sequenced by immunoSEQ multiplex PCR, and TCRdb holds only the in-frame ones, with some missing. The table shows around 50,000 clones, with about three quarters occurring only once. This receptor was taken from an adult in good health and CMV-seronegative. The sequenced sample was memory CD4+ T cells from blood.

As DNA, the CDR3 is TGTGCCAGCACCGGGGGGGGTGAAAAGCAGTACTTC. This encodes CASTGGGEKQYF. The chain joins TRBV7-9 to TRBJ2-7, with TRBD2 matching 8 bases. From germline, CDR1 is SEHNR and CDR2 FQNEAQ (reference sequence). This CDR3 is 12 amino acids long. V dropped 7 bases and J dropped 8; count of bases not matched to a gene: 7. Full variable domain (rest looked up from reference TRBV7-9 and TRBJ2-7): DTGVSQNPRHKITKRGQNVTFRCDPISEHNRLYWYRQTLGQGPEFLTYFQNEAQLEKSRLLSDRFSAERPKGSFSTLEIQRTEQGDSAMYLCASTGGGEKQYFGPGTRLTVT.